What follows are 26 T cell receptor beta chains derived from one specimen sequenced in a study of T cell changes during pregnancy in multiple sclerosis. Sequencing used immunoSEQ multiplex PCR; TCRdb keeps in-frame clones, though not all of them. The data show tens of thousands of clones, about 91% seen once. The sample here was peripheral blood, taken after pregnancy. The receptors shown here come from a female donor in good health, enrolled as a control in a pregnancy study.

This clone was found once. The V and J genes are TRBV6-1 and TRBJ2-1; 14 positions match TRBD2. V lost 3 bases, J lost 6 bases, and 4 bases stayed unmatched. CDR1 and CDR2 from the germline V gene are MNHNS and SASEGT. CDR3 length: 16 amino acids. The CDR3 coding sequence is TGTGCCAGCAGTGATAGGGGGACTAGCGGGAGCAATGAGCAGTTCTTC. Translated: CASSDRGTSGSNEQFF.

This clone was detected only once. The chain carries TRBV7-2 and TRBJ2-7, with TRBD2 as a possible D gene (6 bases). The germline CDR1 and CDR2 sequences are SGHTA and FQGNSA. V was clipped by 1 base and J by 0 bases, with 10 bases between them. The CDR3 has 15 amino acids. CDR3 region: CASSLGGTHSYEQYF. In DNA, the CDR3 is TGTGCCAGCAGCTTAGGAGGGACTCACTCCTACGAGCAGTACTTC.

The rearrangement joins TRBV7-9 to TRBJ1-4; perhaps TRBD1 as D (5 bases). Trimming shortened V by 0 bases and J by 6 bases, and 8 bases separated the two germline ends. Looked up from germline, CDR1 is SEHNR and CDR2 is FQNEAQ (reference sequence). CDR3 length equals 14 residues. The CDR3 DNA reads as TGTGCCAGCAGCTTAGCAGCCAGGGATGAAAAACTGTTTTTT. Translating gives CASSLAARDEKLFF.

The chain combines TRBV5-6 with TRBJ2-1; TRBD2 agrees at 12 bases. The germline V gene has CDR1 SGHDT and CDR2 YYEEEE. The V gene end was trimmed by 2 bases and the J gene end by 7 bases; junction bases not matched to a gene: 4. This CDR3 contains 15 residues. The DNA for the CDR3 is TGTGCCAGCAGCTTAGGACTAGCGGGGCTTAATGAGCAGTTCTTC. This gives the protein CASSLGLAGLNEQFF.

This sequence joins TRBV29-1 and TRBJ1-1; D call uncertain. Germline CDR1 SQVTM, CDR2 ANQGSEA. The CDR3 sequence is 14 residues long. V was pared by 8 bases and J by 4 bases, with 20 bases between. CDR3 region: CSPTLSEEGTEAFF. The CDR3 DNA reads TGCAGCCCGACGCTATCCGAAGAGGGCACTGAAGCTTTCTTT.

The rearrangement joins TRBV5-6 to TRBJ2-3, with D maybe TRBD1 (5 bases). This CDR3 has 17 residues. V was shortened by 0 bases and J by 1 base, with 15 bases between the two germline ends. Germline V CDR1 and CDR2: SGHDT, YYEEEE. The CDR3 loop is CASSLVGQPFGTDTQYF. DNA of the CDR3: TGTGCCAGCAGCTTGGTTGGACAACCGTTTGGCACAGATACGCAGTATTTT.

The rearrangement joins TRBV5-1 to TRBJ2-4; 9 bases agree with TRBD1. V was clipped by 5 bases and J by 3 bases; unmatched bases: 12. Germline CDR1 is SGHRS and CDR2 is YFSETQ. The CDR3 has 17 amino acids. The CDR3 bases are TGCGCCAGCAGATATATTACAGGGGGCAACAGCAAAAACATTCAGTACTTC. This encodes CASRYITGGNSKNIQYF.

Only one count was recorded for this clone. V gene TRBV7-2 combines with J gene TRBJ2-5; D possibly corresponds to TRBD2 (5 bases). Trimming left V 5 bases short and J 2 bases short, with 18 bases between. CDR1 is SGHTA and CDR2 is FQGNSA in the germline V gene. The CDR3 sequence is 16 residues long. CDR3 nucleotides: TGTGCCAGCAGCCCTAGAGGGTCACGGGGACAAGAGACCCAGTACTTC. It is translated as CASSPRGSRGQETQYF.

The chain recombines TRBV6-6 with TRBJ1-1; D perhaps matches TRBD1 (6 bases). The V gene lost 4 bases and the J gene lost 8 bases, with 11 bases spanning the gap. This CDR3 contains 12 residues. Germline CDR1 is MNHNY and CDR2 is SVGAGI (reference sequence). CDR3 DNA: TGTGCCAGCAGTTCCTCCGGGACAGAAGCTTTCTTT. Translation: CASSSSGTEAFF.

This chain links TRBV28 with TRBJ1-5; 7 nucleotides line up with TRBD1. Germline-derived CDR1 and CDR2 are MDHEN and SYDVKM. The CDR3 consists of 17 residues. V trimming: 6 bases; J trimming: 1 base; junction bases outside the gene matches: 12. CDR3 nucleotide sequence: TGTGCCAGCAGGGGGCCAGACAGGGTTCGGAGCAATCAGCCCCAGCATTTT. The encoded protein is CASRGPDRVRSNQPQHF. Using reference TRBV28 and TRBJ1-5 for the parts outside the CDR3, the full variable domain is DVKVTQSSRYLVKRTGEKVFLECVQDMDHENMFWYRQDPGLGLRLIYFSYDVKMKEKGDIPEGYSVSREKKERFSLILESASTNQTSMYLCASRGPDRVRSNQPQHFGDGTRLSIL.

V is TRBV28 and J is TRBJ2-7; possible D gene TRBD2, 5 bases. V was pared by 8 bases and J by 7 bases, with 6 bases between. Germline-derived CDR1 and CDR2 are MDHEN and SYDVKM. This CDR3 is built from 9 residues. The CDR3 here is CASGGEQYF. The CDR3 DNA is TGTGCCAGCGGCGGGGAGCAGTACTTC. Supplemented by reference TRBV28 and TRBJ2-7, the full variable domain reads DVKVTQSSRYLVKRTGEKVFLECVQDMDHENMFWYRQDPGLGLRLIYFSYDVKMKEKGDIPEGYSVSREKKERFSLILESASTNQTSMYLCASGGEQYFGPGTRLTVT.

The rearrangement joins TRBV6-4 to TRBJ1-1; possible D gene TRBD1, 5 bases. V was trimmed by 2 bases and J by 5 bases, leaving 9 bases between them. Germline-derived CDR1 and CDR2 are MRHNA and SNTAGT. There are 13 residues in the CDR3. This CDR3 reads CASSDRGITEAFF. The CDR3 DNA follows: TGTGCCAGCAGTGACAGGGGAATTACTGAAGCTTTCTTT.

The J gene is TRBJ2-2, the V gene TRBV9; D perhaps matches TRBD1 (6 bases). Germline values: CDR1 SGDLS, CDR2 YYNGEE. V shed 0 bases and J shed 4 bases, with 19 bases lying between them. This CDR3 contains 18 residues. CDR3 nucleotides: TGTGCCAGCAGCGTAGGTAGAATTGGGGGCGCCGGCACCGGGGAGCTGTTTTTT. Protein product: CASSVGRIGGAGTGELFF.

The chain has TRBV29-1 and TRBJ1-2; D ambiguous. This CDR3 spans 15 amino acids. V was shortened by 6 bases and J by 4 bases, with 21 bases between the two germline ends. Per the germline V gene, CDR1 is SQVTM and CDR2 is ANQGSEA. The CDR3 is CSVPPGAASGYGYTF. In DNA form, the CDR3 reads TGCAGCGTACCCCCGGGAGCAGCATCAGGCTATGGCTACACCTTC.

The chain links TRBV4-3 to TRBJ2-3; TRBD2 aligns across 13 bases. CDR1 is LGHNA and CDR2 is YSLEER in the germline V gene. The CDR3 extends over 17 amino acids. J was trimmed by 6 bases and V by 4 bases; bases with no gene match: 10. For the CDR3, the DNA is TGCGCCAGCAGCCCATCTCCGGGACTAGCGGGGTTGGATACGCAGTATTTT. Protein sequence: CASSPSPGLAGLDTQYF.

The chain combines TRBV6-5 with TRBJ2-4; TRBD1 aligns across 10 bases. V trimming: 6 bases; J trimming: 5 bases; junction bases outside the gene matches: 7. The CDR3 loop spans 15 amino acids. Germline assignment: CDR1 MNHEY and CDR2 SVGAGI. In DNA, the CDR3 is TGTGCCAGCAGCGAGACAGGGGGCGTCGAAAACATTCAGTACTTC. Encoded protein: CASSETGGVENIQYF.

The chain is built from TRBV14 and TRBJ1-4; possibly TRBD1 for D (5 bases). Deletions cut 1 base from V and 5 bases from J, with 14 bases between. The CDR3 totals 16 residues. From germline, CDR1 is SGHDN and CDR2 FVKESK. The CDR3, as DNA: TGTGCCAGCAGCCAAGGGCAGGGAAATAGGAATGAAAAACTGTTTTTT. This sequence encodes CASSQGQGNRNEKLFF.

The V gene is TRBV2, the J gene TRBJ1-2, with D perhaps matching TRBD1 (6 bases). V was shortened by 1 base and J by 3 bases, with 9 bases between the two germline ends. Germline V gene lookup returns CDR1 SNHLY and CDR2 FYNNEI. The CDR3 consists of 14 residues. This chain's CDR3 is CASSEEGGHYGYTF. The DNA for the CDR3 is TGTGCCAGCAGTGAAGAGGGGGGGCACTATGGCTACACCTTC.

The chain uses TRBV5-1 and TRBJ2-1; TRBD2 is a possible D gene (6 bases). The germline CDR1 and CDR2 sequences are SGHRS and YFSETQ. Trimming took off 3 bases at V and 0 bases at J, with 16 bases between the two ends. The CDR3 is 17 amino acids. DNA of the CDR3: TGCGCCAGCAGCTCGGGTGGAGGGCAAAGCTCCTACAATGAGCAGTTCTTC. It specifies CASSSGGGQSSYNEQFF.

The rearrangement links TRBV28 to TRBJ1-6; D uncertain. CDR3 size: 14 residues. Germline V gives CDR1 MDHEN, CDR2 SYDVKM. The V and J ends lost 10 bases and 9 bases respectively, with 19 bases between them. CDR3 amino acids: CAIKPSSGGSPLHF. CDR3 DNA: TGTGCCATAAAGCCAAGTAGCGGTGGTTCACCCCTCCACTTT.

This rearrangement joins TRBV30 to TRBJ2-7; D is undetermined. The CDR3 sequence is 17 residues long. Trimming cost V 5 bases and J 4 bases, with 27 bases left between them. Germline lookup yields CDR1 GTSNPN and CDR2 SVGIG (reference sequence). The CDR3 DNA follows: TGTGCCTGGGTTCCCACCCCTTCCAGCGCCCCAGTGTACGAGCAGTACTTC. Translated, it gives CAWVPTPSSAPVYEQYF.

CDR3 bases: TGTGCCAGCAGCGTAGGGTACACAGGGGCGGGCTACACCTTC. This sequence encodes CASSVGYTGAGYTF. This chain joins TRBV9 and TRBJ1-2; 7 positions match TRBD1. CDR1 is SGDLS, CDR2 YYNGEE, per germline. The length of the CDR3 is 14 residues. Trimming at V came to 0 bases and at J to 8 bases, leaving 7 bases not matched to a gene.

The chain recombines TRBV9 with TRBJ1-2, with D tentatively TRBD1 (5 bases). This CDR3 is built from 15 residues. Germline loops: CDR1 SGDLS, CDR2 YYNGEE. With 4 bases removed from V and 5 bases from J, the gap between germline ends came to 18 bases. The CDR3: CASSPGGGFGYGYTF. CDR3 coding DNA: TGTGCCAGCAGCCCCGGTGGGGGGTTCGGATATGGCTACACCTTC.

This clone appeared a single time. The chain recombines TRBV6-5 with TRBJ1-5; D might be TRBD1 (5 bases). Per the germline V gene, CDR1 is MNHEY and CDR2 is SVGAGI. The V gene lost 2 bases and the J gene lost 16 bases, with 15 bases spanning the gap. The CDR3 covers 12 residues. The CDR3 bases are TGTGCCAGCAGTTACAGGGGCAGGGTAAAACATTTT. Translated, it gives CASSYRGRVKHF.

The chain carries TRBV27 and TRBJ2-7; D might be TRBD2 (6 bases). Germline CDR1 reads MNHEY; CDR2 reads SMNVEV (reference sequence). V was cut by 3 bases and J by 6 bases, with 9 bases left in between. The CDR3 sequence is 12 residues long. CDR3 protein: CASSFLGGEQYF. Here the CDR3 DNA reads TGTGCCAGCAGTTTCTTGGGGGGCGAGCAGTACTTC.

The chain uses TRBV10-2 and TRBJ2-7, with unresolved D. The CDR3 is made up of 14 amino acids. V lost 0 bases, J lost 5 bases, and 11 bases lay in between. The germline V gene has CDR1 WSHSY and CDR2 SAAADI. CDR3 amino acids: CASSESSRRHEQYF. For the CDR3, the DNA is TGCGCCAGCAGTGAGTCGAGCAGGCGCCACGAGCAGTACTTC.